This T cell receptor beta chain was sequenced during a study of PD-L1 blockade in urothelial cancer. At the level of the study: Blood samples had a median of 141,255 T cells, more than 65,000 unique TCRs, and clonality roughly 0.088.

Clones were read by immunoSEQ multiplex PCR, and TCRdb kept only the in-frame ones, dropping some. The sample shows 55,000 to 85,000 clones, less than 90% of them seen only once. In regard to this clone: Its antigen is not known.

Findings and caveats of the study: Pretreatment TCR clonality in blood, when below the median, was predictive of better survival. More expansion of tumor-associated blood clones, seen at 3 weeks, marked durable-benefit patients.

CDR3 size: 15 residues. V shed 5 bases, J shed 4 bases, and the junction held 9 bases outside the gene matches. Germline CDR1 MDHEN, CDR2 SYDVKM. Source: PBMCs, taken around atezolizumab (anti-PD-L1) treatment. The chain is built from TRBV28 and TRBJ2-7; 9 bases are shared with TRBD1. This receptor was identified in a man aged 55 to 69 with urothelial cancer. The CDR3 loop reads CASSPVGTGRYEQYF. CDR3 in DNA: TGTGCCAGCAGTCCCGTCGGGACAGGGCGGTACGAGCAGTACTTC. Full variable domain (missing parts from reference TRBV28 and TRBJ2-7): DVKVTQSSRYLVKRTGEKVFLECVQDMDHENMFWYRQDPGLGLRLIYFSYDVKMKEKGDIPEGYSVSREKKERFSLILESASTNQTSMYLCASSPVGTGRYEQYFGPGTRLTVT.